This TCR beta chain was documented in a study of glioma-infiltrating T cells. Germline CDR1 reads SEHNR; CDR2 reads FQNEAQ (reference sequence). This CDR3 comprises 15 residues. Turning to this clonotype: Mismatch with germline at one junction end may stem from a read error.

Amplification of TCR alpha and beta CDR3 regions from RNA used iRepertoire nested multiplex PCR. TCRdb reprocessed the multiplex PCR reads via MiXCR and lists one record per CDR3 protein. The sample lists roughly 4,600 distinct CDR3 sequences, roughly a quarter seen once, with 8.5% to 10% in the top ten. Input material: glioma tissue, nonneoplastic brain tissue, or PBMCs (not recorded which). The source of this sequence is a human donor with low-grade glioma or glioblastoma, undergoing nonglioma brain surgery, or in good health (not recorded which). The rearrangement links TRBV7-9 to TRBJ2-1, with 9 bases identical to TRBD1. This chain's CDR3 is CASSTGTGSRDEQLF. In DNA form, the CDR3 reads TGTGCCAGCAGCACAGGGACAGGGTCCCGCGATGAGCAGCTCTTC.